These T cell receptor beta chains were read from a single sample in a study of blood T cell repertoires in COVID-19. TCRdb's table, derived via immunoSEQ multiplex PCR, lists solely in-frame clones and lacks some. In the table there are about 140,000 clones, around 89% of which are singletons. Sequenced: peripheral blood. The receptors originated from a woman in her sixties or seventies with active COVID-19. CDR3s include the opening cysteine and the closing phenylalanine or tryptophan. Fields, in order: V gene, D gene, clone size, J gene, CDR3 DNA, CDR3 protein. The D gene is left open where the match is weak. A clone size is listed for some rows: how often the clone was seen (once, few, many), or a class if it is expanded.

v_call: TRBV5-1; d_call: TRBD2; clone_size: -; j_call: TRBJ2-3; cdr3_nt: TGCGCCAGCAGCTTGGTAGCGGGATATAGCACAGATACGCAGTATTTT; cdr3_aa: CASSLVAGYSTDTQYF
v_call: TRBV19; d_call: -; clone_size: once; j_call: TRBJ2-4; cdr3_nt: TGTGCCAGTAGTCCCTCAGGGGTCGCCAAAAACATTCAGTACTTC; cdr3_aa: CASSPSGVAKNIQYF
v_call: TRBV28; d_call: -; clone_size: -; j_call: TRBJ1-4; cdr3_nt: TGTGCCAGCAGTTCCTCCAAGCGGGGTTCTAGAAAACTGTTTTTT; cdr3_aa: CASSSSKRGSRKLFF
v_call: TRBV28; d_call: TRBD1; clone_size: -; j_call: TRBJ2-3; cdr3_nt: TGTGCCAGCAGCCGGACAGGGGGCACAGATACGCAGTATTTT; cdr3_aa: CASSRTGGTDTQYF
v_call: TRBV6-5; d_call: TRBD2; clone_size: -; j_call: TRBJ2-3; cdr3_nt: TGTGCCAGCAGTTACCAGGTAGCGGGAGGGCCAGATACGCAGTATTTT; cdr3_aa: CASSYQVAGGPDTQYF
v_call: TRBV28; d_call: TRBD1; clone_size: -; j_call: TRBJ1-1; cdr3_nt: TGTGCCAGCAGTTTAATCGACAGGGGGTTTACTGAAGCTTTCTTT; cdr3_aa: CASSLIDRGFTEAFF
v_call: TRBV6-2/TRBV6-3; d_call: -; clone_size: -; j_call: TRBJ2-7; cdr3_nt: TGTGCCAGCAGCGACATAACCTACGAGCAGTACTTC; cdr3_aa: CASSDITYEQYF
v_call: TRBV4-1; d_call: TRBD1; clone_size: -; j_call: TRBJ1-5; cdr3_nt: TGCGCCAGCAGCCTTCCGGGACAGAGAGGACAGCCCCAGCATTTT; cdr3_aa: CASSLPGQRGQPQHF
v_call: TRBV5-1; d_call: TRBD2; clone_size: -; j_call: TRBJ2-5; cdr3_nt: TGCGCCAGCAGCTTGGGGGGTAGCGGGAGTGGAGAGACCCAGTACTTC; cdr3_aa: CASSLGGSGSGETQYF
v_call: TRBV24-1; d_call: -; clone_size: -; j_call: TRBJ1-2; cdr3_nt: TGTGCCACCAGTTCCCCTGGCAGGGGTAAGGGCTATGGCTACACCTTC; cdr3_aa: CATSSPGRGKGYGYTF
v_call: TRBV19; d_call: -; clone_size: -; j_call: TRBJ2-2; cdr3_nt: TGTGCCAGTAGTGCCCAGGGGAGGGTCAGGGGGGAGCTGTTTTTT; cdr3_aa: CASSAQGRVRGELFF
v_call: TRBV28; d_call: -; clone_size: -; j_call: TRBJ2-7; cdr3_nt: TGTGCCAGCAGCCCCCAGGGTTGGGAGCAGTACTTC; cdr3_aa: CASSPQGWEQYF
v_call: TRBV30; d_call: -; clone_size: -; j_call: TRBJ2-3; cdr3_nt: TGTGCCTGGACGGCGGGATACACAGATACGCAGTATTTT; cdr3_aa: CAWTAGYTDTQYF
v_call: TRBV19; d_call: TRBD1; clone_size: -; j_call: TRBJ2-6; cdr3_nt: TGTGCCAGTAGTATCCCCCCGGGACAGGGGGCGAGGACGTCTGGGGCCAACGTCCTGACTTTC; cdr3_aa: CASSIPPGQGARTSGANVLTF
v_call: TRBV27; d_call: -; clone_size: -; j_call: TRBJ2-7; cdr3_nt: TGTGCCAGCAGTTTATCAGGCAGGGGGGCCGAGCAGTACTTC; cdr3_aa: CASSLSGRGAEQYF
v_call: TRBV27; d_call: TRBD1; clone_size: few; j_call: TRBJ2-7; cdr3_nt: TGTGCCAGTGCCTCCGGGACAGGACTCTACGAGCAGTACTTC; cdr3_aa: CASASGTGLYEQYF
v_call: TRBV3-1/TRBV3-2; d_call: TRBD1; clone_size: -; j_call: TRBJ2-7; cdr3_nt: TGTGCCAGCAGCCACCGCAACAGGGGTGAGCAGTACTTC; cdr3_aa: CASSHRNRGEQYF
v_call: TRBV9; d_call: TRBD2; clone_size: -; j_call: TRBJ2-3; cdr3_nt: TGTGCCAGCGCACAACTAGCGGGAAGCACAGATACGCAGTATTTT; cdr3_aa: CASAQLAGSTDTQYF